This paragraph reports one T cell receptor beta chain. Its antigen is unidentified. With V trimmed by 6 bases and J by 6 bases, 4 bases remained unmatched. This CDR3 has 14 amino acids. These data are taken from a study of T-cell reconstitution after alpha-beta-depleted transplantation in children. Study-level findings and limits: The high TCRbeta diversity at day 60 in some patients came from surviving recipient T cells and thymic progenitors. About two months after transplant, alpha-beta T cells reportedly came from several hundred expanded graft clones. Once a year had passed after transplant, T-cell counts and diversity came mostly from newly produced T cells.

Library preparation (for TCRbeta) was performed with unique molecular identifiers. TCRdb reprocessed the PCR reads via MiXCR and lists one record per CDR3 protein. This table has some 830,000 distinct CDR3 sequences, 15% to 20% appearing once. This clonotype originated in a male patient under 18 who had a stem cell transplant for acute lymphoblastic leukemia, so the T cells may come from the graft donor. The chain combines TRBV12-3 or TRBV12-4 with TRBJ2-1, with 11 bases aligning to TRBD2. The source material was PBMCs, mostly from graft donor cells, sampled 360 days after TCRalphabeta/CD19-depleted stem cell transplant. The CDR3 sequence: CASRGTSGLNEQFF. DNA for the CDR3: TGTGCCAGCAGGGGGACTAGCGGTCTCAATGAGCAGTTCTTC.